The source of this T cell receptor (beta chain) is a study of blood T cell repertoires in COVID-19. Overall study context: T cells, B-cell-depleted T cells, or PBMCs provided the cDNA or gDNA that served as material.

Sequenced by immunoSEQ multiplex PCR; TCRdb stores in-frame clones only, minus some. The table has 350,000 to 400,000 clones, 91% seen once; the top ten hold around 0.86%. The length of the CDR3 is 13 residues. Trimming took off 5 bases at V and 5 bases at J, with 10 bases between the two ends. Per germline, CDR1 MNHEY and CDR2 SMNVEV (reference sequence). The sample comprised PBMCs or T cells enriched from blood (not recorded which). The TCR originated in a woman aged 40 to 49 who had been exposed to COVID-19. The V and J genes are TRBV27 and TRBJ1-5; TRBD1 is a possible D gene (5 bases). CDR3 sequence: CASSPQGDQPQHF. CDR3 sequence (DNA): TGTGCCAGCAGTCCTCAGGGTGATCAGCCCCAGCATTTT.